The 29 T cell receptor beta chains listed next were all sequenced from one sample in a study of PD-1 blockade in classical Hodgkin lymphoma. Each patient relapsed following autologous stem cell transplantation, and prior brentuximab vedotin exposure differed. Purification of CD4+ T cells from thawed PBMCs was achieved by magnetic negative selection. Repertoires were generated with immunoSEQ multiplex PCR, while TCRdb's copy carries only in-frame clones and drops some. This table holds tens of thousands of clones, over 75% found once. The source material was CD4+ T cells from blood, sampled at baseline. These receptors came from a human donor with classical Hodgkin lymphoma.

The chain carries TRBV15 and TRBJ2-5; 8 positions agree with TRBD2. CDR3 length equals 15 residues. CDR1 LNHNV and CDR2 YYDKDF come from the germline V gene (reference sequence). After removal of 6 bases from V and 5 bases from J, the junction contained 11 bases not matched to a gene. CDR3 DNA sequence: TGTGCCACCAGATTGGATAACGGGGGGGGTGAGACCCAGTACTTC. Amino acids: CATRLDNGGGETQYF.

The chain uses TRBV28 and TRBJ2-1; TRBD2 might be the D (5 bases). V lost 7 bases and J lost 5, with 18 bases in between. Per germline, CDR1 MDHEN and CDR2 SYDVKM. There are 15 residues in the CDR3. The CDR3 nucleotides are TGTGCCAGCACCCCGGACTGGGATGGGGACAATGAGCAGTTCTTC. Encoded protein: CASTPDWDGDNEQFF.

This chain uses TRBV7-2 with TRBJ1-1; D is ambiguous. Trimming shortened V by 1 base and J by 3 bases, and 6 bases separated the two germline ends. CDR3 length: 13 residues. CDR1 SGHTA and CDR2 FQGNSA come from the germline V gene. CDR3 in amino acids: CASSLEGHTEAFF. In nucleotides, the CDR3 is TGTGCCAGCAGCTTAGAGGGTCACACTGAAGCTTTCTTT. The variable domain in full, with the rest retrieved from reference TRBV7-2 and TRBJ1-1, is GAGVSQSPSNKVTEKGKDVELRCDPISGHTALYWYRQSLGQGLEFLIYFQGNSAPDKSGLPSDRFSAERTGGSVSTLTIQRTQQEDSAVYLCASSLEGHTEAFFGQGTRLTVV.

The chain recombines TRBV6-1 with TRBJ1-2, with 10 nucleotides matching TRBD1. The junction had 13 bases not matched to a gene; V was cut back by 11 bases and J by 4 bases. This CDR3 comprises 15 residues. Germline V gene data show CDR1 as MNHNS and CDR2 as SASEGT. For the CDR3, the DNA is TGTGCCTTCCGAACAGTGGGACAGGGGATCTATGGCTACACCTTC. Its translation is CAFRTVGQGIYGYTF.

This clone appeared a single time. This chain connects TRBV5-6 to TRBJ1-5; D perhaps matches TRBD1 (6 bases). V lost 1 base and J 5 bases, leaving 10 bases between the germline ends. The V gene's germline CDR1 is SGHDT and CDR2 YYEEEE. CDR3 size: 14 residues. CDR3 residues: CASSLTRGDQPQHF. CDR3 sequence (DNA): TGTGCCAGCAGCTTGACCAGGGGTGATCAGCCCCAGCATTTT. The entire variable domain, with the rest obtained from reference TRBV5-6 and TRBJ1-5, is as follows: DAGVTQSPTHLIKTRGQQVTLRCSPKSGHDTVSWYQQALGQGPQFIFQYYEEEERQRGNFPDRFSGHQFPNYSSELNVNALLLGDSALYLCASSLTRGDQPQHFGDGTRLSIL.

This rearrangement joins TRBV5-4 to TRBJ1-2, with 9 bases lining up with TRBD1. The trim removed 0 bases at V and 3 bases at J, leaving 3 bases unmatched. In germline, CDR1 is SGHNT, CDR2 YYREEE (reference sequence). The CDR3 sequence is 15 residues long. CDR3 protein: CASSLAGTGYYGYTF. The CDR3, as DNA: TGTGCCAGCAGCTTGGCCGGGACAGGGTACTATGGCTACACCTTC.

The CDR3 DNA reads as TGCGCCAGCAGCCCCAGCGGGAACGAGCAGTTCTTC. Amino acids: CASSPSGNEQFF. The chain carries TRBV4-3 and TRBJ2-1; 7 bases are a match to TRBD2. The ends lost 4 bases at V and 10 bases at J; junction bases unmatched: 4. This CDR3 has 12 residues. Germline CDR1 LGHNA, CDR2 YSLEER.

The chain is built from TRBV15 and TRBJ1-4; D remains unclear. The CDR3 covers 17 residues. V lost 1 base and J 0 bases, leaving 12 bases between the germline ends. Germline V gene data show CDR1 as LNHNV and CDR2 as YYDKDF (reference sequence). The chain's CDR3 is CATSRALTLATNEKLFF. CDR3 in DNA: TGTGCCACCAGCAGAGCCCTGACTCTCGCAACTAATGAAAAACTGTTTTTT.

The CDR3 sequence: CASSLSDRGYGGYTF. CDR3 DNA: TGTGCCAGCAGCTTATCGGACAGGGGGTACGGTGGCTACACCTTC. V and J are TRBV5-6 and TRBJ1-2, with 10 bases fitting TRBD1. This CDR3 spans 15 amino acids. Trimming removed 2 bases from V and 7 bases from J; junction bases left unmatched: 8. Germline lookup yields CDR1 SGHDT and CDR2 YYEEEE. Complete variable domain (other parts from reference TRBV5-6 and TRBJ1-2): DAGVTQSPTHLIKTRGQQVTLRCSPKSGHDTVSWYQQALGQGPQFIFQYYEEEERQRGNFPDRFSGHQFPNYSSELNVNALLLGDSALYLCASSLSDRGYGGYTFGSGTRLTVV.

The chain joins TRBV19 to TRBJ1-1; D perhaps matches TRBD1 (6 bases). The CDR3 spans 14 residues. V was clipped by 6 bases and J by 4 bases, with 15 bases between them. Germline V lookup: CDR1 LNHDA, CDR2 SQIVND (reference sequence). The CDR3 nucleotides read TGTGCCAGTAGCCGCGGGGGGGCTAGCACTGAAGCTTTCTTT. Its translation: CASSRGGASTEAFF.

In this sample, this clone turned up a few times. This chain joins TRBV6-1 and TRBJ1-1; D is perhaps TRBD1 (6 bases). The germline gives CDR1 MNHNS, CDR2 SASEGT. The CDR3 length is 15 residues. Trimming cost V 10 bases and J 1 base, with 19 bases left between them. The CDR3 DNA reads as TGTGCCAAGAATTGCCAAACAGGGACGAACACTGAAGCTTTCTTT. It specifies CAKNCQTGTNTEAFF.

The rearrangement links TRBV6-6 to TRBJ2-3; the match to TRBD2 covers 11 bases. The CDR3 length is 15 residues. Unmatched junction bases numbered 4, after V lost 5 bases and J lost 3 bases. Germline CDR1 and CDR2: MNHNY and SVGAGI (reference sequence). The DNA for the CDR3 is TGTGCCAGCAGTACTAGCGGGGGACGAACAGATACGCAGTATTTT. Protein sequence: CASSTSGGRTDTQYF.

The sample holds a few counts of this clone. This chain connects TRBV29-1 to TRBJ1-2, with TRBD1 matching over 10 bases. Trimming at V came to 3 bases and at J to 2 bases, leaving 3 bases not matched to a gene. This CDR3 is built from 14 residues. CDR1 and CDR2 (germline): SQVTM, ANQGSEA. The CDR3 sequence is CSVELDRGNYGYTF. In nucleotides, the CDR3 is TGCAGCGTTGAGCTGGACAGGGGGAACTATGGCTACACCTTC. Drawing the rest from reference TRBV29-1 and TRBJ1-2, the complete variable domain is SAVISQKPSRDICQRGTSLTIQCQVDSQVTMMFWYRQQPGQSLTLIATANQGSEATYESGFVIDKFPISRPNLTFSTLTVSNMSPEDSSIYLCSVELDRGNYGYTFGSGTRLTVV.

This clone was seen once. The chain has TRBV18 and TRBJ2-4; TRBD1 might be the D (5 bases). This CDR3 contains 16 residues. Looked up from germline, CDR1 is KGHSH and CDR2 is LQKENI. V lost 0 bases to trimming and J lost 2 bases, with 11 bases between them. DNA for the CDR3: TGTGCCAGCTCACCACCAGTCGCAGGGACCAAAAACATTCAGTACTTC. Protein product: CASSPPVAGTKNIQYF.

This chain connects TRBV30 to TRBJ2-5; the match to TRBD2 covers 11 bases. This CDR3 spans 15 amino acids. Germline assignment: CDR1 GTSNPN and CDR2 SVGIG (reference sequence). J gave up 5 bases and V 0 bases, and 5 bases lay outside the gene matches. CDR3 amino acids: CAWSVLAGVRETQYF. The CDR3, as DNA: TGTGCCTGGAGTGTACTAGCGGGAGTGCGTGAGACCCAGTACTTC. Drawing the rest from reference TRBV30 and TRBJ2-5, the complete variable domain is SQTIHQWPATLVQPVGSPLSLECTVEGTSNPNLYWYRQAAGRGLQLLFYSVGIGQISSEVPQNLSASRPQDRQFILSSKKLLLSDSGFYLCAWSVLAGVRETQYFGPGTRLLVL.

This chain connects TRBV5-1 to TRBJ1-3, with unresolved D. The germline CDR1 and CDR2 sequences are SGHRS and YFSETQ. The CDR3 contains 14 residues. Trimming cost V 0 bases and J 2 bases, with 6 bases left between them. The CDR3 nucleotides read TGCGCCAGCAGCTTGGACAGTACTGGAAACACCATATATTTT. Amino acids: CASSLDSTGNTIYF.

CDR3 sequence reads: CASSLEDRATGELFF. CDR3 bases: TGCGCCAGCAGCTTGGAGGACAGGGCAACCGGGGAGCTGTTTTTT. The chain combines TRBV5-1 with TRBJ2-2, with TRBD1 identical over 8 bases. V shed 0 bases, J shed 5 bases, and the junction held 3 bases outside the gene matches. The CDR3 runs to 15 residues. From germline, CDR1 is SGHRS and CDR2 YFSETQ.

This sequence joins TRBV27 and TRBJ1-1, with D hard to call. From germline, CDR1 is MNHEY and CDR2 SMNVEV (reference sequence). CDR3 length: 13 amino acids. Trimming pared 0 bases from V and 7 bases from J, leaving 9 bases between. The CDR3 region has the DNA TGTGCCAGCAGTTTATCTTCAGGAGTTGAAGCTTTCTTT. It specifies CASSLSSGVEAFF.

This clone was detected a few times. The rearrangement links TRBV9 to TRBJ1-4; D call uncertain. This CDR3 contains 15 residues. V was clipped by 0 bases and J by 7 bases, with 13 bases between them. Per germline, CDR1 SGDLS and CDR2 YYNGEE. In DNA form, the CDR3 reads TGTGCCAGCAGCGTAGCAGGACGGGTCGGTGAAAAACTGTTTTTT. Translating it yields CASSVAGRVGEKLFF.

CDR3 bases: TGTGCCAGCAGTTTCTCAATCACATTAAGAGTCTCTGGGGCCAACGTCCTGACTTTC. Residues: CASSFSITLRVSGANVLTF. The rearrangement uses TRBV27 and TRBJ2-6, with D unclear. Looked up from germline, CDR1 is MNHEY and CDR2 is SMNVEV (reference sequence). The V end lost 3 bases, the J end lost 0 bases, and 18 bases lay between the germline ends. The CDR3 totals 19 residues.

The chain employs TRBV28 and TRBJ1-1; TRBD1 might be the D (5 bases). This CDR3 region has 14 residues. Germline CDR1 is MDHEN and CDR2 is SYDVKM. V was cut by 5 bases and J by 10 bases, with 20 bases left in between. CDR3 amino acids: CASSQIGTGGTAFF. In nucleotides, the CDR3 is TGTGCCAGCAGTCAAATAGGGACCGGAGGGACAGCTTTCTTT. The full variable domain, its missing parts supplied by reference TRBV28 and TRBJ1-1, is DVKVTQSSRYLVKRTGEKVFLECVQDMDHENMFWYRQDPGLGLRLIYFSYDVKMKEKGDIPEGYSVSREKKERFSLILESASTNQTSMYLCASSQIGTGGTAFFGQGTRLTVV.

This clone was seen more than once but under ten times. CDR3 region: CASSGTGLAFF. The CDR3 nucleotides read TGTGCCAGTAGTGGTACAGGGCTAGCTTTCTTT. The chain is built from TRBV19 and TRBJ1-1, with D tentatively TRBD1 (6 bases). With 5 bases removed from V and 10 bases from J, the gap between germline ends came to 11 bases. The CDR3 totals 11 residues. Per the germline V gene, CDR1 is LNHDA and CDR2 is SQIVND (reference sequence).

This clone has only a few counts. The genes are TRBV7-9 and TRBJ2-7, with D perhaps TRBD1 (6 bases). The CDR3 is made up of 13 amino acids. The germline V gene has CDR1 SEHNR and CDR2 FQNEAQ (reference sequence). V dropped 6 bases and J dropped 3 bases, with 12 bases sitting between them. The CDR3 nucleotides read TGTGCCAGCAGGGACGGCAGGGGCTACGAGCAGTACTTC. Protein: CASRDGRGYEQYF. The whole variable domain, remainder taken from reference TRBV7-9 and TRBJ2-7, is DTGVSQNPRHKITKRGQNVTFRCDPISEHNRLYWYRQTLGQGPEFLTYFQNEAQLEKSRLLSDRFSAERPKGSFSTLEIQRTEQGDSAMYLCASRDGRGYEQYFGPGTRLTVT.

The rearrangement joins TRBV6-1 to TRBJ1-1; D remains unclear. This CDR3 comprises 13 residues. V lost 4 bases and J 1 base, leaving 7 bases between the germline ends. CDR1 is MNHNS and CDR2 is SASEGT in the germline V gene. The CDR3, as DNA: TGTGCCAGCAGTGTACCGAGGAACACTGAAGCTTTCTTT. Translated, it gives CASSVPRNTEAFF.

In nucleotides, the CDR3 is TGTGCCAGCAGCGTAGGAATAGCGGGAGGAGCGACTAATGAAAAACTGTTTTTT. As protein: CASSVGIAGGATNEKLFF. The chain carries TRBV9 and TRBJ1-4; D unclear. Per germline, CDR1 SGDLS and CDR2 YYNGEE. The CDR3 runs to 18 residues. Trimming shortened V by 0 bases and J by 2 bases, and 17 bases separated the two germline ends.

The V and J genes are TRBV7-9 and TRBJ2-5; 7 bases fit TRBD1. J was trimmed by 4 bases and V by 1 base; bases with no gene match: 3. The CDR3 has 14 amino acids. Germline-derived CDR1 and CDR2 are SEHNR and FQNEAQ (reference sequence). The CDR3 DNA reads TGTGCCAGCAGCTTAGAATCAGGGGGAGAGACCCAGTACTTC. Its protein is CASSLESGGETQYF.

The chain couples TRBV5-1 to TRBJ2-7; no clear D. This CDR3 contains 12 residues. The germline gives CDR1 SGHRS, CDR2 YFSETQ. V gave up 0 bases and J gave up 4 bases, with 5 bases separating them. Here the CDR3 reads CASSLDGYEQYF. The CDR3 DNA reads TGCGCCAGCAGCTTGGACGGGTACGAGCAGTACTTC. The variable domain in full, completed from reference TRBV5-1 and TRBJ2-7, reads KAGVTQTPRYLIKTRGQQVTLSCSPISGHRSVSWYQQTPGQGLQFLFEYFSETQRNKGNFPGRFSGRQFSNSRSEMNVSTLELGDSALYLCASSLDGYEQYFGPGTRLTVT.

This clone has only one observation. The J gene is TRBJ1-1, the V gene TRBV27, with TRBD1 matching 8 bases. The V segment lost 6 bases and the J segment 8 bases; nucleotides outside the gene matches: 11. CDR1 MNHEY and CDR2 SMNVEV come from the germline V gene (reference sequence). CDR3 length equals 14 residues. The CDR3 protein is CASRNGQGLDEAFF. CDR3 nucleotides: TGTGCCAGCAGGAACGGACAGGGTCTTGACGAAGCTTTCTTT.

This chain uses TRBV9 with TRBJ2-3; D tentatively reads TRBD1 or TRBD2 (5 bases each). The germline V gene encodes CDR1 SGDLS and CDR2 YYNGEE. V was cut by 2 bases and J by 0 bases, with 10 bases left in between. This CDR3 contains 15 residues. The CDR3 loop is CASSVGRASTDTQYF. CDR3 nucleotides: TGTGCCAGCAGCGTGGGGCGGGCTAGCACAGATACGCAGTATTTT.